This TCR beta chain was identified in a study of shared clonotypes between healthy human individuals (dated by TCRdb to the early 2020s). Describing the broader study: The cohort included a few men and a couple of women between 18 and 49 years of age. Each donor's leukapheresis produced roughly between roughly 0.85 and 10 billion PBMCs. Different laboratories and diverse techniques were used to prepare libraries and sequence TCR repertoires, to increase sequencing depth and limit assay-specific biases. For each donor, CD4 naive and CD4 memory were each given three plates, CD8 naive was given two plates, and CD8 memory was given one plate. To estimate repertoire size and how much clonotypes are shared between individuals, the study performed deep sequencing of blood TCR repertoires from a few healthy adults. What the study reported, not specific to this receptor: Sampling was restricted to blood, and TCR repertoires in tissue are likely to differ from TCR repertoires in blood. Naive subsets generally had larger estimated clonotype richness than memory subsets. Because the study included a small number of donors, the genetic and exposure-history diversity represented was limited. When a handful of donors were compared, the shared fraction of clonotypes was 5% to 6.5% for naive CD4, approximately 3.3% for naive CD8, 2.3% for memory CD4, and 0.4% for memory CD8. Incomplete sequencing was indicated by rarefaction of sorted-subset datasets, despite the large sequencing depth. Higher generation probabilities were observed for clonotypes shared by all four sorted-subset donors than for non-shared clonotypes. Based on pairwise subsampling, the degree of clonotype sharing among donors was expected to be affected by sequencing depth.

CDR1 and CDR2 are read off the germline V gene as SGDLS and YYNGEE. The CDR3 sequence holds 15 residues, the cysteine and phenylalanine included. This entry keeps only the CDR3 DNA: 45 bases, framed from base 1. V gives up 3 bases and J gives up 4 bases, and the segment between their germline ends measures 13 bases. A note on this clone: The antigen it binds to is not known. No clone much larger than this one lies a single base away; base qualities are absent.

Donors were healthy HIV-negative adults with no recently reported acute infections or vaccinations. Every donor was a Caucasian adult living in Nashville, Tennessee, USA. Magnetic negative selection was used to enrich CD4+ T cells, after which naive cells were positively selected on CD45RA and the negative fraction became the memory subset. After blood collection by leukapheresis, PBMCs were isolated using Ficoll-Histopaque density gradient centrifugation and then cryopreserved in the vapor phase of liquid nitrogen. Analytical flow cytometry was used to check the purity and quantity of each magnetically sorted T cell population. Each sorted fraction had its genomic DNA isolated and then quantified by UV absorbance on a Nanodrop 2000c. Using the deep immunoSEQ assay, TCR CDR3 regions were amplified from genomic DNA by multiplex PCR. Extracted genomic DNA from each cell subset was spread evenly across all wells of several immunoSEQ 96-well plates, with each plate serving as a replicate. For sorted subsets, about 0.2 ug genomic DNA, equal to 30,000 to 35,000 T cell genomes, was loaded into each replicate PCR. Purified libraries were quantified with a Qubit 3.0 fluorometer, sized on a Bioanalyzer 2100, and re-quantified with the KAPA Library Quantification kit. A separate single-read 150-cycle Illumina NextSeq 550 flow cell was used to sequence each immunoSEQ 96-well plate. Under the source paper's analysis protocol: Because the immunoSEQ output held only junctional sequences and lacked quality scores, the filtering could not match the filtering applied to full-length reads. To assign V/J genes and CDR3, sequences were annotated against IMGT germline references using PyIR, a Python wrapper for IgBLAST v1.9. Reads were filtered out if the reads had weak V/J assignments (E-value above 1e-6), no CDR3, stop codons, out-of-frame junctions, or ambiguous translated residues. V3J clonotypes were defined by identical inferred V gene, J gene, and CDR3 amino acid sequence. Percentage overlap between repertoires was computed as shared unique clonotypes divided by the size of the smaller repertoire. Three approaches were used to assess repertoire richness: RTK rarefaction, the Chao1 estimator, and Recon v2.1 estimates of unobserved clonotypes. Generation probabilities for all TCRbeta clonotypes obtained by the gDNA method from several donors were computed using OLGA. TCRdb carries this immuneACCESS record with in-frame sequences only. Its versions omit some clonotypes, under half of them owing to an unresolved V gene in the studies checked, with the rest unexplained. That table is the source of V, J and clone size, and D and trimming were worked out from the DNA. This sample gives approximately 980,000 clones in total; approximately 80% of them show up just once. In total, the top ten clones hold about 1.5% of the sample.

Sequences were obtained from memory CD4+ T cells sorted from blood. The cell subset or site label, as the study defines it: CD45RA-negative fraction. The chain employs TRBV9 and TRBJ2-2; the D element could tentatively be TRBD1 or TRBD2, as 5 bases agree for each. This sequence was found in a man aged 18-30 years in good health. CDR3 reads: CASSGSGTTTGELFF. The DNA is TGTGCCAGCAGCGGGTCCGGGACGACCACCGGGGAGCTGTTTTTT. When the CDR3 is completed using the reference TRBV9 and TRBJ2-2 genes on either side, the full variable domain is DSGVTQTPKHLITATGQRVTLRCSPRSGDLSVYWYQQSLDQGLQFLIQYYNGEERAKGNILERFSAQQFPDLHSELNLSSLELGDSALYFCASSGSGTTTGELFFGEGSRLTVL.